This T cell receptor beta chain was captured by sequencing in a study of shared clonotypes between healthy human individuals. Study-wide background: CD4 naive cells filled three plates per donor, CD4 memory three, CD8 naive two and CD8 memory one. Findings of the study overall: Depth was large, yet rarefaction showed that sorted-subset sequencing was incomplete.

The table came from immunoSEQ multiplex PCR; TCRdb's copy has only in-frame clones and leaves some out. The data contain over a million clones, around 97% of them singletons. Trimming took 4 bases from V and 7 from J; bases not matched to a gene: 11. Germline loops: CDR1 LGHNA, CDR2 YNFKEQ. This CDR3 has 16 residues. Comments on this clone: Its antigen remains unknown.

Material: naive CD4+ T cells sorted from blood. Subset here: CD45RA+ positively selected. The clonotype originates from a man younger than 40 in good health. This rearrangement joins TRBV4-2 to TRBJ2-1, with 9 bases identical to TRBD2. The CDR3 DNA is TGTGCCAGCAGCCCACGGGGGGCGGGAGGGCCGAATGAGCAGTTCTTC. Translating it yields CASSPRGAGGPNEQFF.